The T cell receptor beta chain under discussion was sequenced for a study of blood T cell repertoires in COVID-19. Study context: The cDNA or gDNA used as material had been derived from T cells, B-cell-depleted T cells, or PBMCs.

As handled by the study authors: Counts of nucleated cells, estimated from reference gene primer amplification, were obtained. Data came from immunoSEQ multiplex PCR; TCRdb stores just in-frame clones and leaves some out. V, J and clone size are taken as reported in that table, and D and trimming were inferred from the DNA itself. Among about 170,000 clones, 80% to 85% were seen once, and the ten largest hold less than 3.5%. Trimming left V 4 bases short and J 4 bases short, with 14 bases between. CDR3 length: 15 residues. CDR1 and CDR2 from the germline V gene are MNHEY and SVGAGI. The V call is TRBV6-5, the J call TRBJ1-3, with D possibly matching TRBD1 (6 bases). The TCR sequence derives from a woman aged 55-70 years with acute or convalescent COVID-19. The sequenced sample was peripheral blood. The CDR3: CASSSHRVLGNTIYF. The CDR3 nucleotides are TGTGCCAGCAGTTCCCACAGGGTCCTCGGAAACACCATATATTTT.